The next 18 T cell receptor beta chains were all read from a single sample in a study of Graves' ophthalmopathy and Graves' hyperthyroidism listed by TCRdb under 2018. TCRdb shows the sequencer as Illumina HiSeq 2000. For repertoire sequencing, the TCR beta CDR3 regions were amplified from RNA transcripts. A first-round RT-PCR used HTBI primers with the Qiagen OneStep RT-PCR kit, followed by a second-round multiplex PCR, size selection and purification. Clones were called with MiXCR by TCRdb after fastp trimmed the public reads at Q25, and only in-frame beta chains were retained. Under each unique CDR3 protein, matching rows form one entry showing the most common genes and DNA. This sample lists about 15,000 distinct CDR3 sequences; about half were detected once. The ten top clones hold around 50% of the sample. Sequencing was carried out using peripheral blood. The receptors derive from a woman aged 25-40 years with Graves' ophthalmopathy. Donor details come from another sample of the same person, matched by shared clones.

The genes are TRBV7-6 and TRBJ2-3; 7 nucleotides match TRBD1. The junction had 15 bases not matched to a gene; V was cut back by 6 bases and J by 6 bases. There are 16 residues in the CDR3. CDR1 and CDR2 (germline): SGHVS, FNYEAQ. The CDR3 loop is CASSSAGTADWDTQYF. The CDR3, as DNA: TGTGCCAGCAGTTCAGCCGGGACAGCGGACTGGGATACGCAGTATTTT.

This clonotype ranks as medium-sized. CDR3 DNA sequence: TGCGCCAGCAGCTTGGCCACAGACAACTATGGCTACACCTTC. It codes for CASSLATDNYGYTF. This chain links TRBV5-1 with TRBJ1-2; D is ambiguous. The CDR3 contains 14 residues. Germline loops: CDR1 SGHRS, CDR2 YFSETQ. V was pared by 0 bases and J by 2 bases, with 8 bases between.

As concerns this clonotype: One junction end disagrees with the germline gene, perhaps due to a read error. V and J are TRBV2 and TRBJ2-4, with D tentatively TRBD1 (7 bases). CDR1 is SNHLY, CDR2 FYNNEI, per germline. The length of the CDR3 is 14 residues. CDR3 loop: CASSEDGGGRVSHF. The CDR3 nucleotides are TGTGCCAGCAGTGAGGACGGAGGGGGCCGGGTCTCTCACTTC.

The genes are TRBV3-1 and TRBJ2-3; the D is unclear. V lost 6 bases, J lost 2 bases, and 12 bases lay in between. Germline CDR1 and CDR2: LGHDT and YNNKEL (reference sequence). The CDR3 has 14 residues. CDR3 nucleotide sequence: TGTGCCAGCAGAGGACGCCTCGTCACAGATACGCAGTATTTT. Translating gives CASRGRLVTDTQYF.

V and J are TRBV10-3 and TRBJ2-7; 7 bases are a match to TRBD2. The J segment lost 7 bases and the V segment lost 0 bases, leaving 9 bases of the junction unmatched. This CDR3 is 15 amino acids long. CDR1 ENHRY and CDR2 SYGVKD come from the germline V gene. The CDR3 DNA reads TGTGCCATCAGTGAGTCGACTAGCCGCGTCGAAGAGCAGTACTTC. This gives the protein CAISESTSRVEEQYF.

This chain links TRBV20-1 with TRBJ2-7; D gene ambiguous. The CDR3 has 13 amino acids. The ends were cut back, 6 bases at V and 6 bases at J, with 18 bases in the middle. Germline V gene sequence: CDR1 DFQATT, CDR2 SNEGSKA (reference sequence). The CDR3 here is CSAQTHIYGEQYF. CDR3 in DNA: TGCAGTGCCCAAACCCATATATATGGCGAGCAGTACTTC.

This clonotype was counted ten times or more. The CDR3 protein is CASSPDRDTEAFF. The CDR3 coding sequence is TGTGCCAGCAGTCCTGACAGGGACACTGAAGCTTTCTTT. V usage is TRBV7-2 and J usage is TRBJ1-1, with TRBD1 matching 7 bases. Germline values: CDR1 SGHTA, CDR2 FQGNSA. J gave up 3 bases and V 6 bases, and 4 bases lay outside the gene matches. This CDR3 comprises 13 residues.

This clonotype appeared once. An end of the junction differs from the germline gene, which may be a read error. V gene TRBV19 combines with J gene TRBJ1-1; 10 bases match TRBD1. The CDR3 totals 14 residues. Germline loops: CDR1 LNHDA, CDR2 SQIVND (reference sequence). DNA for the CDR3: TGTGCCAGTAGAGTCTCCGGGACAGGGGCTGAAGCTGTCTTT. Translated: CASRVSGTGAEAVF.

The chain carries TRBV12-3 or TRBV12-4 and TRBJ2-1, with 10 bases that match TRBD2. The J segment lost 8 bases and the V segment lost 3 bases, leaving 4 bases of the junction unmatched. The CDR3 covers 14 residues. The CDR3 loop is CASSFGLAVDEQFF. The CDR3 nucleotides read TGTGCCAGCAGTTTTGGACTAGCGGTGGATGAGCAGTTCTTC.

The chain joins TRBV9 to TRBJ2-3, with D perhaps matching TRBD1 or TRBD2 (6 bases each). Germline loops: CDR1 SGDLS, CDR2 YYNGEE. The length of the CDR3 is 12 residues. V was cut by 3 bases and J by 5 bases, with 7 bases left in between. The CDR3 coding sequence is TGTGCCAGCAGCGAGGGGGGAGATACGCAGTATTTT. The encoded protein is CASSEGGDTQYF.

This clonotype appeared once. The J gene is TRBJ2-5, the V gene TRBV6-1; 9 bases line up with TRBD2. Germline V CDR1 and CDR2: MNHNS, SASEGT. The CDR3 is made up of 16 amino acids. Trimming took 2 bases from V and 1 from J; bases not matched to a gene: 5. DNA for the CDR3: TGTGCCAGCAGTGAACGGGTGACTAGCGGCCAAGAGACCCAGTACTTC. It codes for CASSERVTSGQETQYF.

The rearrangement joins TRBV20-1 to TRBJ1-5; 9 nucleotides match TRBD1. Germline CDR1 reads DFQATT; CDR2 reads SNEGSKA (reference sequence). The CDR3 is 15 residues long. The trim removed 0 bases at V and 5 bases at J, leaving 5 bases unmatched. As DNA, the CDR3 is TGCAGTGCTAGAGACAGGACAGGGGTTCATCAGCCCCAGCATTTT. Amino acids: CSARDRTGVHQPQHF.

In its sample, this clonotype was seen many times. V is TRBV19 and J is TRBJ2-4; D gene unclear. The CDR3 totals 14 residues. Germline V gene sequence: CDR1 LNHDA, CDR2 SQIVND (reference sequence). Trimming shortened V by 3 bases and J by 9 bases, and 15 bases separated the two germline ends. CDR3 amino acids: CASSIGQARTIQYF. CDR3 nucleotide sequence: TGTGCCAGTAGTATTGGCCAGGCCAGGACCATTCAGTACTTC.

This clonotype was counted between two and nine times. The chain couples TRBV25-1 to TRBJ1-3; possibly TRBD1 for D (5 bases). CDR1 is MGHDK, CDR2 SYGVNS, per germline. This CDR3 is built from 13 residues. The V and J ends lost 2 bases and 5 bases respectively, with 7 bases between them. DNA of the CDR3: TGTGCCAGCAGTGAAGGACATCGAAACACCATATATTTT. As protein: CASSEGHRNTIYF.

This clonotype was picked up many times. V usage is TRBV6-4 and J usage is TRBJ2-1; 10 positions match TRBD2. J lost 4 bases, V lost 3 bases, and 6 bases had no gene match. This CDR3 is built from 16 residues. Germline CDR1 and CDR2: MRHNA and SNTAGT. The DNA of the CDR3 is TGTGCCAGCAGTGAACTAGCGGGAAACGGGTACAATGAGCAGTTCTTC. This codes for CASSELAGNGYNEQFF.

The CDR3 is CSGGGGLAGQETQYF. The CDR3 nucleotides read TGCAGCGGCGGCGGTGGGCTAGCGGGACAAGAGACCCAGTACTTC. This chain links TRBV29-1 with TRBJ2-5; 9 nucleotides match TRBD2. The germline V gene encodes CDR1 SQVTM and CDR2 ANQGSEA. The CDR3 length is 15 residues. The ends lost 7 bases at V and 2 bases at J; junction bases unmatched: 11.

V is TRBV25-1 and J is TRBJ1-1; 9 bases match TRBD1. CDR1 MGHDK and CDR2 SYGVNS come from the germline V gene. The CDR3 consists of 15 residues. V gave up 1 base and J gave up 1 base; unmatched junction bases: 1. For the CDR3, the DNA is TGTGCCAGCAGTGAATGGGACAGGGCGAACACTGAAGCTTTCTTT. Its protein product is CASSEWDRANTEAFF. The full variable domain, its missing parts supplied by reference TRBV25-1 and TRBJ1-1, is EADIYQTPRYLVIGTGKKITLECSQTMGHDKMYWYQQDPGMELHLIHYSYGVNSTEKGDLSSESTVSRIRTEHFPLTLESARPSHTSQYLCASSEWDRANTEAFFGQGTRLTVV.

This clonotype is medium-sized in the sample. The gene calls are TRBV24-1 and TRBJ2-2; TRBD1 matches 8 bases. From germline, CDR1 is KGHDR and CDR2 SFDVKD. This CDR3 spans 16 amino acids. V lost 9 bases and J lost 2; bases outside the gene matches: 10. This CDR3 is CATAGQGRRNTGELFF. DNA of the CDR3: TGTGCCACCGCCGGACAGGGTAGGAGAAACACCGGGGAGCTGTTTTTT.